This T cell receptor (beta chain) was sequenced in a study of long-term antiretroviral therapy in people with HIV. Of note for this clone: Antigen unknown.

This CDR3 has 20 amino acids. Deletions cut 4 bases from V and 0 bases from J, with 22 bases between. CDR1 is MNHNS, CDR2 SASEGT, per germline. The immunoSEQ assay was v3.0, run at survey level. Sequencing used immunoSEQ multiplex PCR; TCRdb keeps in-frame clones, though not all of them. The table has 26,000 or so clones, about 85% seen once. Study-wide results and limits: ART adherence, viral resistance and therapy changes went unrecorded. HIV repertoires showed narrower CDR3 length ranges than controls.

Ahead of DNA extraction, samples held about 0.95-10 million cryopreserved PBMC each. The input for sequencing was unsorted PBMCs, taken 1.9 years after starting antiretroviral therapy. The clonotype was recovered from a woman in her 30s with HIV. The J gene is TRBJ1-6, the V gene TRBV6-1; unclear D gene. The CDR3 loop is CASSVMRGVKTASYNSPLHF. CDR3 nucleotide sequence: TGTGCCAGCAGTGTGATGCGGGGTGTTAAAACCGCCTCCTATAATTCACCCCTCCACTTT.